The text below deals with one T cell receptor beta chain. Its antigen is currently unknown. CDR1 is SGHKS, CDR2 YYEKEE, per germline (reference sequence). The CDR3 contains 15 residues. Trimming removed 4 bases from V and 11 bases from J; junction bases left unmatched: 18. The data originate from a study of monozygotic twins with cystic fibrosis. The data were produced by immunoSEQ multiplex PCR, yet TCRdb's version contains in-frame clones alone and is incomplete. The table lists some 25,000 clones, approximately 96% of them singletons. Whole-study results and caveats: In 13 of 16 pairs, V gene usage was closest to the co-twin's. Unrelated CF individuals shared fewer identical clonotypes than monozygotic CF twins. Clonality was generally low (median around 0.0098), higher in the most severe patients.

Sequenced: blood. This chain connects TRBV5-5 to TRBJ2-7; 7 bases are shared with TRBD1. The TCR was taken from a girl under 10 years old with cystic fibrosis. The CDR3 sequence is CASSRRRQGERPEYF. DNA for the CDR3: TGTGCCAGCAGCCGGCGCCGACAGGGCGAACGACCGGAGTACTTC.